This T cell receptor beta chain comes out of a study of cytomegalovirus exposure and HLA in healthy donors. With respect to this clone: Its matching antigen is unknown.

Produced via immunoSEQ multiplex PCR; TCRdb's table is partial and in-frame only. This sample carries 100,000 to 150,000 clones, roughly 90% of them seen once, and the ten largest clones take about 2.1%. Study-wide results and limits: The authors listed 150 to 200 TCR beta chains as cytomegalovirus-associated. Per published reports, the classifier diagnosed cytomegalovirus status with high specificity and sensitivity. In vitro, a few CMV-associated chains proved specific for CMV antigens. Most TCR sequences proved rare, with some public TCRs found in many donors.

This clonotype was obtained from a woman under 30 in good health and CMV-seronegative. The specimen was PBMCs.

For the CDR3, the DNA is TGCAGCGTGGGCGGAGGCTCTGGAAACACCATATATTTT. Protein: CSVGGGSGNTIYF. This sequence joins TRBV29-1 and TRBJ1-3, with D uncertain. The CDR3 loop spans 13 amino acids. The germline CDR1 and CDR2 sequences are SQVTM and ANQGSEA. Trimming shortened V by 6 bases and J by 0 bases, and 9 bases separated the two germline ends.